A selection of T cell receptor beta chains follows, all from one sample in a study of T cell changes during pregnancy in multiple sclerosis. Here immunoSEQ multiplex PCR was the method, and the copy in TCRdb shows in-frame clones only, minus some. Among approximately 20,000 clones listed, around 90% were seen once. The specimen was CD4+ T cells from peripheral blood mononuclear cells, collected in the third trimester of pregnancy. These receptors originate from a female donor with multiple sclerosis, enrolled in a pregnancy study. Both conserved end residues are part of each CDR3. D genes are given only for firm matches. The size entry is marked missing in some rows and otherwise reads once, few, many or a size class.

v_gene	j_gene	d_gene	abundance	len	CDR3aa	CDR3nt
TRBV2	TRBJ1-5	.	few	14	CASSGEIDNQPQHF	TGTGCCAGCAGTGGGGAGATAGACAATCAGCCCCAGCATTTT
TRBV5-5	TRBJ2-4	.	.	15	CASSLLAGAVNIQYF	TGTGCCAGCAGCTTGCTCGCAGGGGCGGTAAACATTCAGTACTTC
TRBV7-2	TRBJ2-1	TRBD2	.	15	CASSLDSGGYNEQFF	TGTGCCAGCAGCTTAGACAGCGGGGGATACAATGAGCAGTTCTTC
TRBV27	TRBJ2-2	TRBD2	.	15	CASSLTSGPPGELFF	TGTGCCAGCAGCTTGACTAGCGGTCCGCCCGGGGAGCTGTTTTTT
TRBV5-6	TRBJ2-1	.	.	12	CASSLEENEQFF	TGTGCCAGCAGCTTGGAGGAGAATGAGCAGTTCTTC
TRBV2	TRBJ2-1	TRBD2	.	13	CASTGERGQGQFF	TGTGCCAGCACCGGAGAGCGGGGGCAGGGGCAGTTCTTC
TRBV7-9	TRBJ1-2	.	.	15	CASSSRGGWNEGYTF	TGTGCCAGCAGCTCCAGAGGGGGTTGGAATGAGGGCTACACCTTC
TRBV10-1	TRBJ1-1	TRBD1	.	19	CASSEAGTGGCLENTEAFF	TGCGCCAGCAGTGAGGCTGGGACAGGGGGCTGTTTAGAGAACACTGAAGCTTTCTTT
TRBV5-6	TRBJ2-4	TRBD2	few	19	CASTLRGGGFQIAKNIQYF	TGTGCCAGCACCCTACGTGGGGGAGGGTTCCAAATAGCCAAAAACATTCAGTACTTC
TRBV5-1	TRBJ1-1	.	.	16	CASSLWSTVEYTEAFF	TGCGCCAGCAGCTTGTGGTCGACAGTTGAGTACACTGAAGCTTTCTTT
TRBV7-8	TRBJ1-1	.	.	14	CASSSRVPNTEAFF	TGTGCCAGCAGCTCCAGGGTACCGAACACTGAAGCTTTCTTT
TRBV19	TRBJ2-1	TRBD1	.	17	CASSINPGTGIMSGQFF	TGTGCCAGTAGTATAAATCCTGGGACAGGGATTATGTCGGGGCAGTTCTTC
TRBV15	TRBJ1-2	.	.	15	CATSRDHGTPYGYTF	TGTGCCACCAGCAGAGATCACGGGACTCCATATGGCTACACCTTC
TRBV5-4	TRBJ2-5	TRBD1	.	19	CASSLKTGTGGQNQETQYF	TGTGCCAGCAGCTTAAAAACCGGGACAGGGGGGCAGAACCAAGAGACCCAGTACTTC
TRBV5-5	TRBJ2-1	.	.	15	CASSLARRTYNEQFF	TGTGCCAGCAGCTTAGCCCGTCGAACCTACAATGAGCAGTTCTTC
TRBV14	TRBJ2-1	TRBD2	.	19	CASSHRPGTSGTTYNEQFF	TGTGCCAGCAGCCACCGACCGGGGACTAGCGGAACTACCTACAATGAGCAGTTCTTC
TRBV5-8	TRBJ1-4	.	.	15	CASSFPRVLWEKLFF	TGTGCCAGCAGCTTCCCCCGGGTCCTTTGGGAAAAACTGTTTTTT
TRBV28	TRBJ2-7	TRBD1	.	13	CASRPTQGLEQYF	TGTGCCAGCAGGCCGACACAGGGGCTAGAGCAGTACTTC
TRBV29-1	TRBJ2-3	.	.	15	CSVVGDSPKPDTQYF	TGCAGCGTTGTTGGCGACTCGCCAAAGCCAGATACGCAGTATTTT
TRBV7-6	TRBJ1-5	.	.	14	CASSLFQGGQPQHF	TGTGCCAGCAGCTTATTTCAGGGAGGTCAGCCCCAGCATTTT
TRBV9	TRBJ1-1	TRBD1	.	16	CASMGTGTGEDTEAFF	TGTGCCAGCATGGGGACCGGGACAGGGGAGGACACTGAAGCTTTCTTT
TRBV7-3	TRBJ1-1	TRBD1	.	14	CASSTGGRGTEAFF	TGTGCCAGCAGCACAGGGGGAAGGGGCACTGAAGCTTTCTTT
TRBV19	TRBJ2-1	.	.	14	CASSMRAGDNEQFF	TGTGCCAGTAGTATGCGAGCGGGCGATAATGAGCAGTTCTTC
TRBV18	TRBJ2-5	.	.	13	CASSQVTRETQYF	TGTGCCAGCTCACAAGTGACTAGGGAGACCCAGTACTTC
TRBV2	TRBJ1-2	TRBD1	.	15	CASSQSQGVVYGYTF	TGTGCCAGCAGTCAAAGCCAGGGGGTTGTCTATGGCTACACCTTC
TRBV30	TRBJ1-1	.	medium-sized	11	CAWSWEGEAFF	TGTGCCTGGAGTTGGGAGGGTGAAGCTTTCTTT
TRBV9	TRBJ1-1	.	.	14	CASSDRPGDTEAFF	TGTGCCAGCAGCGACCGGCCGGGGGACACTGAAGCTTTCTTT
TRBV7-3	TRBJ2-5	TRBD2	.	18	CASSLMAAGTSGQETQYF	TGTGCCAGCAGCTTAATGGCGGCGGGGACTAGCGGACAAGAGACCCAGTACTTC
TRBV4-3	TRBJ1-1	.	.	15	CASKYEGRGDTEAFF	TGCGCCAGCAAATACGAAGGACGGGGGGACACTGAAGCTTTCTTT
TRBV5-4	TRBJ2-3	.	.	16	CASSRGRDWLTDTQYF	TGTGCCAGCAGCCGCGGCCGGGACTGGCTCACAGATACGCAGTATTTT
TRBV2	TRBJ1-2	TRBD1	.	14	CASRLDRPTVGYTF	TGTGCCAGCAGGCTGGACAGGCCCACCGTGGGCTACACCTTC
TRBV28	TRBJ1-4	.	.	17	CASSLYESGSANEKLFF	TGTGCCAGCAGTCTTTACGAAAGCGGGTCGGCTAATGAAAAACTGTTTTTT
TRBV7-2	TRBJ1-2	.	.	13	CASSLTRGYGYTF	TGTGCCAGCAGCCTCACGCGGGGGTATGGCTACACCTTC
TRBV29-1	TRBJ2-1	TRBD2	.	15	CSVLSRGGLNNEQFF	TGCAGCGTCCTCTCTCGGGGGGGGCTAAACAATGAGCAGTTCTTC
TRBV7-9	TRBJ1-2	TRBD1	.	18	CASSSRRQGARANYGYTF	TGTGCCAGCAGCTCAAGGAGACAGGGGGCGAGGGCTAACTATGGCTACACCTTC
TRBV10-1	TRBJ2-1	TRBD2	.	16	CASSPGTSGGNNEQFF	TGCGCCAGCAGCCCGGGGACTAGCGGGGGGAATAATGAGCAGTTCTTC
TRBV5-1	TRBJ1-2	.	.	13	CASSFGGGSGYTF	TGCGCCAGCAGCTTTGGGGGAGGCTCTGGCTACACCTTC
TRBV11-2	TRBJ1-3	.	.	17	CASSPLAPRHSGNTIYF	TGTGCCAGCAGCCCCCTTGCCCCCAGGCACTCTGGAAACACCATATATTTT
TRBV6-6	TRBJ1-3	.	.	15	CASSLYGSSGNTIYF	TGTGCCAGCAGCCTCTACGGGAGCTCTGGAAACACCATATATTTT
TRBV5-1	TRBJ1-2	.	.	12	CASSYSNYGYTF	TGCGCCAGCAGTTACAGCAACTATGGCTACACCTTC
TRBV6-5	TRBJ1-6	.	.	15	CASSYGARVRSPLHF	TGTGCCAGCAGTTACGGGGCCAGGGTCCGTTCACCCCTCCACTTT
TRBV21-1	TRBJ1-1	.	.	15	CASSKDRGAVTEAFF	TGTGCCAGCAGCAAAGATCGGGGGGCTGTCACTGAAGCTTTCTTT
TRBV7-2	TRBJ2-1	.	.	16	CASSLVVTGGINEQFF	TGTGCCAGCAGCTTAGTAGTGACGGGGGGCATCAATGAGCAGTTCTTC
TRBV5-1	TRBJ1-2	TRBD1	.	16	CASSLQGAVANYGYTF	TGCGCCAGCAGCTTACAGGGGGCAGTGGCCAACTATGGCTACACCTTC
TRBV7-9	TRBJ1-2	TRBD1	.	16	CASTRDRGLVGYGYTF	TGTGCCAGCACCCGGGACAGGGGGCTGGTAGGCTATGGCTACACCTTC
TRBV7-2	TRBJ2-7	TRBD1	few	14	CASSYYRGYYEQYF	TGTGCCAGCAGCTATTACAGGGGCTACTACGAGCAGTACTTC
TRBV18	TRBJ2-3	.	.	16	CASSPLPPGGTDTQYF	TGTGCCAGCTCACCACTCCCCCCCGGGGGCACAGATACGCAGTATTTT
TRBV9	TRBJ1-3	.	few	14	CASGGDPSGNTIYF	TGTGCCAGCGGAGGAGACCCCTCTGGAAACACCATATATTTT
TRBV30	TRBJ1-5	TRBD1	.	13	CAWSGQGDQPQHF	TGTGCCTGGAGTGGACAGGGGGATCAGCCCCAGCATTTT
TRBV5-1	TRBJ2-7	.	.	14	CASSSQDSGYEQYF	TGCGCCAGCAGCTCCCAGGACAGTGGCTACGAGCAGTACTTC
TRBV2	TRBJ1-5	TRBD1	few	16	CASSEGTGSRHQPQHF	TGTGCCAGCAGTGAAGGGACAGGGTCACGACATCAGCCCCAGCATTTT
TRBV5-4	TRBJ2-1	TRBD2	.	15	CASSPPGTSIHEQFF	TGTGCCAGCAGTCCTCCCGGGACTAGTATTCATGAGCAGTTCTTC
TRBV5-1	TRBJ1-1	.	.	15	CASSFPGGRRAEAFF	TGCGCCAGCAGCTTCCCCGGAGGGAGGAGGGCTGAAGCTTTCTTT
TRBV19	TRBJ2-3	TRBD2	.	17	CASSREGLAVGIDTQYF	TGTGCCAGTAGTAGGGAGGGACTAGCGGTGGGGATTGATACGCAGTATTTT
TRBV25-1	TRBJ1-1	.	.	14	CASRSVGEDTEAFF	TGTGCCAGCAGGTCCGTGGGTGAGGACACTGAAGCTTTCTTT